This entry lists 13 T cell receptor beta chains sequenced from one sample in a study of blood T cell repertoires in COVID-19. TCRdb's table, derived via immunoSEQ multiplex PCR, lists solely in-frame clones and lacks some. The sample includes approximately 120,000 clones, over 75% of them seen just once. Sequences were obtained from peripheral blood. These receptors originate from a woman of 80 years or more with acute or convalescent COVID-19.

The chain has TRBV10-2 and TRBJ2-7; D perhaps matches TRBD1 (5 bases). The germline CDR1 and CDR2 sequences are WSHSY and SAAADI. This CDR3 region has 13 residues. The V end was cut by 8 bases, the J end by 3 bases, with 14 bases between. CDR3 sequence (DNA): TGCGCCAGCTCCAGACCAGGGATCTACGAGCAGTACTTC. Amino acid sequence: CASSRPGIYEQYF.

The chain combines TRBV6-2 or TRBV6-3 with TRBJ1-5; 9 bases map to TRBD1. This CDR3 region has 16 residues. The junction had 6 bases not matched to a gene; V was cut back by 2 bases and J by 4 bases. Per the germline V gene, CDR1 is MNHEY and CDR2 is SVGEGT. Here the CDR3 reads CASSYPQGQGNQPQHF. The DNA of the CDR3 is TGTGCCAGCAGTTACCCTCAGGGACAGGGAAATCAGCCCCAGCATTTT.

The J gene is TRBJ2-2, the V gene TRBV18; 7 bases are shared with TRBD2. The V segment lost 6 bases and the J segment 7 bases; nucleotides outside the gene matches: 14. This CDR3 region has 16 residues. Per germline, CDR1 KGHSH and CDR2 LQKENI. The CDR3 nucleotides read TGTGCCAGCTCTCCTACTCCGGGACTAAGATTCGGGGAGCTGTTTTTT. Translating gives CASSPTPGLRFGELFF. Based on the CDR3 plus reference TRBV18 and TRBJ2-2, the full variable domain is NAGVMQNPRHLVRRRGQEARLRCSPMKGHSHVYWYRQLPEEGLKFMVYLQKENIIDESGMPKERFSAEFPKEGPSILRIQQVVRGDSAAYFCASSPTPGLRFGELFFGEGSRLTVL.

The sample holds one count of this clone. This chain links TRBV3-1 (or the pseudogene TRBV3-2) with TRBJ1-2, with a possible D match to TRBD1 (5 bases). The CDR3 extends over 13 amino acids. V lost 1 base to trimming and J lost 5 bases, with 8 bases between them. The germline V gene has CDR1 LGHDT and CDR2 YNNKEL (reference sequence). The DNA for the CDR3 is TGTGCCAGCAGCCAAGTACAGGCGTATGGCTACACCTTC. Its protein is CASSQVQAYGYTF.

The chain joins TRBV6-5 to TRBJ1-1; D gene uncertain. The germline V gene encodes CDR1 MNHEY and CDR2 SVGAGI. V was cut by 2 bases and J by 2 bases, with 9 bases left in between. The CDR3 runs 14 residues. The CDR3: CASSYQDYNTEAFF. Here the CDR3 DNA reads TGTGCCAGCAGTTACCAGGACTACAACACTGAAGCTTTCTTT.

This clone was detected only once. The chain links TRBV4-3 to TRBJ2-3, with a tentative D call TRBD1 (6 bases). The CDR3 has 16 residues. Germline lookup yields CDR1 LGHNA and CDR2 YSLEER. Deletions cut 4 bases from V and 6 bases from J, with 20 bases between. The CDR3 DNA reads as TGCGCCAGCAGCCGCCGCGTAGAGAGAGGGGGTGATACGCAGTATTTT. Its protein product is CASSRRVERGGDTQYF.

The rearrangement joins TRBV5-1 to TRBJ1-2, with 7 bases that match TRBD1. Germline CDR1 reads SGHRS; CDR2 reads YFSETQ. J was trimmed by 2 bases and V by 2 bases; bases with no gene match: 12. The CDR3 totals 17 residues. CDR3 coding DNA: TGCGCCAGCAGCTTTGGTTCCACCGGGACAGTAAACTATGGCTACACCTTC. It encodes CASSFGSTGTVNYGYTF.

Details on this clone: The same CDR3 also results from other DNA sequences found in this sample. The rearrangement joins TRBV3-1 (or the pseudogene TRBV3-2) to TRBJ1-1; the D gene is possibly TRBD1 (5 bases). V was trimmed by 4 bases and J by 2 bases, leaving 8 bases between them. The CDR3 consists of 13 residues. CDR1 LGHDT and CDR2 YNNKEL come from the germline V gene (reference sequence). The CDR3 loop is CASSPTGNTEAFF. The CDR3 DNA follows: TGTGCCAGCAGCCCTACAGGAAACACTGAAGCTTTCTTT.

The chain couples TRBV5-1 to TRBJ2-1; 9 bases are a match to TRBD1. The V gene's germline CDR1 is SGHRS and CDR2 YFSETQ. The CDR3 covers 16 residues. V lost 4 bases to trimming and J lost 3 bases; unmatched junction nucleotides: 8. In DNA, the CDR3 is TGCGCCAGCAGCCTGACCGGACAGGGGCGCTACAATGAGCAGTTCTTC. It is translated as CASSLTGQGRYNEQFF.

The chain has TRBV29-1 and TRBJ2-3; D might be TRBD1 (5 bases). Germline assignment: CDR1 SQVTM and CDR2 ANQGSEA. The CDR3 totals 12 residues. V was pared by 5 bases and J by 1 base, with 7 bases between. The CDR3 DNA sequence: TGCAGCGTTAAGACAGGCACAGATACGCAGTATTTT. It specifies CSVKTGTDTQYF.

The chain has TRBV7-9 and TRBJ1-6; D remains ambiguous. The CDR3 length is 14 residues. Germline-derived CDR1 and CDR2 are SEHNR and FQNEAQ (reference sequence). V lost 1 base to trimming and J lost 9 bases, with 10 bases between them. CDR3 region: CASSLGAAGSPLHF. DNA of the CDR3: TGTGCCAGCAGCTTAGGGGCAGCGGGTTCACCCCTCCACTTT.

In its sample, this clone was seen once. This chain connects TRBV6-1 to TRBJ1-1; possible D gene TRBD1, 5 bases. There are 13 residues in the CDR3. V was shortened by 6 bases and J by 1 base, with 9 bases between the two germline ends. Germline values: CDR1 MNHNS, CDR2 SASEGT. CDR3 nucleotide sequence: TGTGCCAGCAGATCCCAGGGGAACACTGAAGCTTTCTTT. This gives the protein CASRSQGNTEAFF.

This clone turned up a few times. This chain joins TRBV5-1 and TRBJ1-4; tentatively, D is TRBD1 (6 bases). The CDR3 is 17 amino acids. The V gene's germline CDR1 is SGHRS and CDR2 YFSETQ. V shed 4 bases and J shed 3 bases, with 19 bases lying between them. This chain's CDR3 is CASSPPGRGNSNEKLFF. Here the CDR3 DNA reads TGCGCCAGCAGCCCCCCTGGGAGGGGGAACTCTAATGAAAAACTGTTTTTT.